The following is a T cell receptor (beta chain) sequence with its context. The antigen remains unidentified. Unique molecular identifiers featured in each of the TCR beta cDNA libraries. TCRdb independently ran MiXCR on the PCR reads; one entry per CDR3 protein. The sample has approximately 630,000 distinct CDR3 sequences; 59% are singletons. The sample belongs to a study of post-analysis software for immune sequencing data. Findings and caveats of the study: There were five or six TRBV segments more frequent in patients than controls, and TRBV5-6, TRBV5-1 and TRBV20-1 were among them.

CDR3 length: 13 amino acids. The ends were cut back, 4 bases at V and 5 bases at J, with 11 bases in the middle. CDR1 and CDR2 (germline): MNHNS, SASEGT. What was sequenced was blood. The TCR originated in a girl aged 2 to 10 with multiple sclerosis. The chain uses TRBV6-1 and TRBJ2-5; no definite D call. The chain's CDR3 is CASSAGTAETQYF. DNA of the CDR3: TGTGCCAGCAGTGCGGGCACAGCGGAGACCCAGTACTTC.